This T cell receptor beta chain emerged from a study of blood T cell repertoires in COVID-19. Looking at the study overall: The United States, Italy and Spain provided the acute and convalescent COVID-19 samples. Sample material is recorded as cDNA or gDNA derived from T cells, B-cell-depleted T cells, or PBMCs.

The CDR3 has 16 amino acids. In germline, CDR1 is SGHTS, CDR2 YDEGEE. Trimming took off 1 base at V and 0 bases at J, with 8 bases between the two ends. Generated by immunoSEQ multiplex PCR, the TCRdb table keeps only in-frame clones and is missing some. The top ten clones hold 1.9% of a sample with over 120,000 clones, approximately 84% of them seen once. The sample taken for sequencing was peripheral blood. This clonotype was obtained from a woman aged 55-69 years with acute or convalescent COVID-19. The chain links TRBV5-8 to TRBJ2-6; TRBD1 is a possible D gene (6 bases). The CDR3 coding sequence is TGTGCCAGCAGCTTGCGCAGGGGCTCTGGGGCCAACGTCCTGACTTTC. It codes for CASSLRRGSGANVLTF.